This TCR beta chain comes out of a study of cytomegalovirus exposure and HLA in healthy donors. Study-level background: The study's early data release held 80 million to 95 million unique TCRs from HLA-typed donors. Study outcomes and limitations: The study reported that TCR beta sequences accurately predicted HLA-A and HLA-B alleles in most subjects. About 87% or about 30% of the time was how often most TCR beta V segments were productive, according to an earlier analysis.

Trimming took 2 bases from V and 8 from J, leaving 10 bases between them. In germline, CDR1 is MNHNY, CDR2 SVGAGI (reference sequence). The CDR3 length is 14 residues. To note about this clone: Antigen: not known.

PCR primers comprised 60 Vbeta and 13 Jbeta primers. Clones were read by immunoSEQ multiplex PCR, and TCRdb kept only the in-frame ones, dropping some. The table lists roughly 140,000 clones, approximately 78% of them singletons. The origin of this receptor is a woman aged 18-29 years in good health and CMV-seropositive. Material for sequencing was PBMCs. The chain has TRBV6-6 and TRBJ1-6; the D is unclear. The chain's CDR3 is CASSYGSGYSPLHF. The CDR3 bases are TGTGCCAGCAGTTACGGGAGCGGGTATTCACCCCTCCACTTT.